This entry features one T cell receptor beta chain sequence. The junction does not match germline at one end; this may be a read error. The data were obtained in a study of blood T cells in healthy people across ages. A second roughly 6 to 11 cycle PCR used barcoded and J-beta primers. TCRdb re-analysed the 5' RACE reads in MiXCR, keeping a single row per CDR3 protein. Among 550,000 to 800,000 distinct CDR3 sequences listed, about 34% were seen once. This CDR3 region has 11 residues. Germline-derived CDR1 and CDR2 are MDHEN and SYDVKM. The sequence derives from a woman of 80 years or more in good health. Sequencing was carried out using blood. The J gene is TRBJ2-7, the V gene TRBV28; tentatively, D is TRBD2 (5 bases). The CDR3 sequence is CATSADGGYDF. DNA for the CDR3: TGTGCCACCTCGGCCGATGGAGGCTACGACTTC.